This TCR beta chain was captured in a study of blood T cells in healthy people across ages. Study background: Capture via template switching afforded approximately one barcoded beta molecule per two T cells. Study outcomes and limitations: CMV status of donors was unknown, possibly confounding expanded clonotype changes. Unsorted PBMC input precluded a conclusive naive versus antigen-experienced comparison.

A few counts support this clonotype. Its target is not known. The authors ran a second PCR of roughly 6 to 12 cycles using a sample-barcoded 5' primer and a J-beta primer mix. A single record per CDR3 protein comes from TCRdb applying MiXCR to the 5' RACE reads. The sample shows approximately 1,000,000 distinct CDR3 sequences, 45% of them seen only once. The individuals who served as donors were healthy Caucasians living in Russia, aged roughly 6 to 95. Germline lookup yields CDR1 SGHRS and CDR2 YFSETQ. The CDR3 totals 13 residues. Trimming left V 6 bases short and J 0 bases short, with 9 bases between.

V is TRBV5-1 and J is TRBJ1-1; D gene ambiguous. The sequence was obtained from a woman aged 55-70 years in good health. The sample was blood. CDR3 loop: CASMAQMNTEAFF. For the CDR3, the DNA is TGCGCCAGCATGGCACAGATGAACACTGAAGCTTTCTTT.